The 32 T cell receptor beta chains below were found in one sample sequenced in a study of cytomegalovirus exposure and HLA in healthy donors. The protocol was immunoSEQ multiplex PCR, while the TCRdb copy is restricted to in-frame clones and leaves out a portion. The sample has hundreds of thousands of clones; 86% are singletons. The sequenced material came from PBMCs. All receptors derive from a young woman in good health and CMV-seronegative.

The genes are TRBV9 and TRBJ2-1, with D possibly TRBD2 on 6 matching bases. The CDR3 is made up of 15 amino acids. Trimming took 0 bases from V and 1 from J, leaving 8 bases between them. Germline CDR1 reads SGDLS; CDR2 reads YYNGEE. The CDR3 spells CASSVGGESYNEQFF. The DNA of the CDR3 is TGTGCCAGCAGCGTAGGCGGGGAGTCCTACAATGAGCAGTTCTTC. Using reference TRBV9 and TRBJ2-1 for the parts outside the CDR3, the full variable domain is DSGVTQTPKHLITATGQRVTLRCSPRSGDLSVYWYQQSLDQGLQFLIQYYNGEERAKGNILERFSAQQFPDLHSELNLSSLELGDSALYFCASSVGGESYNEQFFGPGTRLTVL.

The chain combines TRBV6-5 with TRBJ1-2; unclear D gene. The CDR3 covers 14 residues. V was trimmed by 0 bases and J by 8 bases, leaving 13 bases between them. CDR1 MNHEY and CDR2 SVGAGI come from the germline V gene. Here the CDR3 reads CASSYSGGRSGYTF. The CDR3 DNA follows: TGTGCCAGCAGTTACTCGGGAGGGCGGAGCGGCTACACCTTC.

This sequence joins TRBV9 and TRBJ2-1, with D possibly TRBD2 on 7 matching bases. The CDR3 consists of 16 residues. V lost 0 bases to trimming and J lost 6 bases, with 16 bases between them. CDR1 is SGDLS and CDR2 is YYNGEE in the germline V gene. This CDR3 reads CASSVELGRGGNEQFF. DNA of the CDR3: TGTGCCAGCAGCGTAGAGTTGGGTAGGGGGGGCAATGAGCAGTTCTTC.

This chain joins TRBV4-1 and TRBJ2-7, with 7 nucleotides matching TRBD1. CDR1 is MGHRA, CDR2 YSYEKL, per germline. The CDR3 length is 17 residues. With V trimmed by 2 bases and J by 2 bases, 12 bases remained unmatched. The CDR3 reads CASSQLTGVLVPYEQYF. The CDR3 coding sequence is TGCGCCAGCAGCCAACTAACAGGGGTTTTGGTCCCCTACGAGCAGTACTTC.

The chain couples TRBV11-2 to TRBJ1-4, with TRBD1 identical over 10 bases. Trimming took 4 bases from V and 4 from J; bases not matched to a gene: 3. CDR1 is SGHAT, CDR2 FQNNGV, per germline. The CDR3 length is 15 residues. This chain's CDR3 is CASSYGTGVNEKLFF. The CDR3 coding sequence is TGTGCCAGCAGCTATGGGACAGGGGTTAATGAAAAACTGTTTTTT.

CDR3 sequence reads: CASSYGGTGGEKLFF. The CDR3 DNA reads TGTGCCAGCAGTTATGGCGGGACAGGTGGAGAAAAACTGTTTTTT. This rearrangement joins TRBV28 to TRBJ1-4; TRBD1 matches 8 bases. V shed 4 bases, J shed 8 bases, and the junction held 9 bases outside the gene matches. The CDR3 has 15 amino acids. From germline, CDR1 is MDHEN and CDR2 SYDVKM.

The genes are TRBV28 and TRBJ1-2, with 8 bases matching TRBD1. CDR1 is MDHEN and CDR2 is SYDVKM in the germline V gene. Trimming at V came to 5 bases and at J to 7 bases, leaving 12 bases not matched to a gene. This CDR3 contains 15 residues. The DNA for the CDR3 is TGTGCCAGCAGTCCACCAGGACAGGGTTCGTTTGGCTACACCTTC. It yields the protein CASSPPGQGSFGYTF.

The V call is TRBV27, the J call TRBJ2-7, with 8 bases identical to TRBD1. The CDR3 runs to 14 residues. Per germline, CDR1 MNHEY and CDR2 SMNVEV (reference sequence). V was clipped by 2 bases and J by 4 bases; unmatched bases: 4. CDR3 region: CASSLTGGKYEQYF. The CDR3 DNA sequence: TGTGCCAGCAGTTTAACAGGGGGGAAATACGAGCAGTACTTC.

V and J are TRBV5-4 and TRBJ2-3, with TRBD2 identical over 9 bases. The germline V gene encodes CDR1 SGHNT and CDR2 YYREEE (reference sequence). This CDR3 comprises 15 residues. V lost 3 bases and J lost 0; bases outside the gene matches: 2. The CDR3 protein is CASSSSGTSTDTQYF. CDR3 sequence (DNA): TGTGCCAGCAGCTCTAGCGGGACTAGCACAGATACGCAGTATTTT.

This rearrangement joins TRBV5-1 to TRBJ1-1; 9 bases line up with TRBD1. J was trimmed by 6 bases and V by 2 bases; bases with no gene match: 14. Germline-derived CDR1 and CDR2 are SGHRS and YFSETQ. CDR3 size: 17 residues. CDR3 protein: CASSFTLQGAEGAEAFF. The CDR3, as DNA: TGCGCCAGCAGCTTCACCCTACAGGGGGCCGAGGGCGCTGAAGCTTTCTTT.

CDR3 DNA sequence: TGTGCCAGCAGTGAACAGGGTAGACAAGAGACCCAGTACTTC. This sequence encodes CASSEQGRQETQYF. This chain uses TRBV2 with TRBJ2-5, with D tentatively TRBD1 (5 bases). Germline V gene data show CDR1 as SNHLY and CDR2 as FYNNEI. The CDR3 covers 14 residues. V was clipped by 2 bases and J by 2 bases, with 9 bases between them.

The chain couples TRBV10-3 to TRBJ2-7; 7 bases are shared with TRBD2. The CDR3 contains 15 residues. Germline V lookup: CDR1 ENHRY, CDR2 SYGVKD. With V trimmed by 2 bases and J by 0 bases, 4 bases remained unmatched. For the CDR3, the DNA is TGTGCCATCAGTGAGGGACTAGTGAGCTCCTACGAGCAGTACTTC. Encoded protein: CAISEGLVSSYEQYF.

This clone has just one count. Other nucleotide sequences from this sample produce the same CDR3. The chain recombines TRBV27 with TRBJ1-2; 7 bases match TRBD1. CDR3 length equals 14 residues. Germline assignment: CDR1 MNHEY and CDR2 SMNVEV (reference sequence). The junction had 0 bases not matched to a gene; V was cut back by 0 bases and J by 2 bases. The CDR3 DNA follows: TGTGCCAGCAGTTTATCGACAGGGAACTATGGCTACACCTTC. Amino acids: CASSLSTGNYGYTF.

The V call is TRBV29-1, the J call TRBJ2-2; 7 positions match TRBD2. This CDR3 is built from 13 residues. V trimming: 7 bases; J trimming: 1 base; junction bases outside the gene matches: 3. Germline V gene data show CDR1 as SQVTM and CDR2 as ANQGSEA. The CDR3 here is CSARGGNTGELFF. The CDR3 DNA follows: TGCAGCGCCCGCGGGGGGAACACCGGGGAGCTGTTTTTT.

J is TRBJ2-5 and V is TRBV28; D possibly corresponds to TRBD2 (6 bases). CDR3 size: 17 residues. Germline V gene lookup returns CDR1 MDHEN and CDR2 SYDVKM. The V end was cut by 3 bases, the J end by 5 bases, with 22 bases between. The DNA for the CDR3 is TGTGCCAGCAGTTTCGGCTCCGGGGGAGAGTATTGGGAGACCCAGTACTTC. Its protein product is CASSFGSGGEYWETQYF.

V is TRBV30 and J is TRBJ1-2, with no clear D. This CDR3 region has 14 residues. Germline V CDR1 and CDR2: GTSNPN, SVGIG (reference sequence). V lost 0 bases, J lost 3 bases, and 11 bases lay in between. CDR3 bases: TGTGCCTGGAGTGTAGGAACGACTGACTATGGCTACACCTTC. Translating gives CAWSVGTTDYGYTF.

V is TRBV2 and J is TRBJ2-1; a weak D match, TRBD2 (7 bases). The germline V gene encodes CDR1 SNHLY and CDR2 FYNNEI. The CDR3 sequence is 17 residues long. Trimming cost V 6 bases and J 4 bases, with 22 bases left between them. The CDR3 nucleotides are TGTGCCAGCAGCCTTGAACGGCCGGGGGGCGGATACAATGAGCAGTTCTTC. Protein: CASSLERPGGGYNEQFF.

The chain recombines TRBV27 with TRBJ2-1; 8 nucleotides agree with TRBD2. Germline V gene lookup returns CDR1 MNHEY and CDR2 SMNVEV (reference sequence). Trimming took 4 bases from V and 7 from J; bases not matched to a gene: 12. The CDR3 is 16 residues long. CDR3 in DNA: TGTGCCAGCAGTTCACCCTCCGGGAGGGCCGCGAATGAGCAGTTCTTC. It specifies CASSSPSGRAANEQFF.

This clone has a handful of counts. This chain uses TRBV7-6 with TRBJ2-1, with D perhaps TRBD2 (6 bases). Germline V gene sequence: CDR1 SGHVS, CDR2 FNYEAQ. The CDR3 contains 17 residues. Trimming pared 3 bases from V and 3 bases from J, leaving 18 bases between. The CDR3 DNA sequence: TGTGCCAGCAGCTTGGACACGGGGGACCGCTACTACAATGAGCAGTTCTTC. It yields the protein CASSLDTGDRYYNEQFF.

V gene TRBV19 combines with J gene TRBJ1-1, with D perhaps TRBD1 (6 bases). The V gene's germline CDR1 is LNHDA and CDR2 SQIVND (reference sequence). Deletions cut 6 bases from V and 0 bases from J, with 14 bases between. CDR3 size: 15 residues. CDR3 DNA: TGTGCCAGTAGAGCACAGGGCTCGATGAACACTGAAGCTTTCTTT. Protein: CASRAQGSMNTEAFF.

This clone was seen just once. The V call is TRBV5-1, the J call TRBJ2-5; 11 bases are shared with TRBD2. V gave up 4 bases and J gave up 2 bases; unmatched junction bases: 7. The germline V gene encodes CDR1 SGHRS and CDR2 YFSETQ. The length of the CDR3 is 16 residues. CDR3 in DNA: TGCGCCAGCAGCCCAAGGACTAGCGGGCCACAAGAGACCCAGTACTTC. Translation: CASSPRTSGPQETQYF.

This rearrangement joins TRBV19 to TRBJ2-5; tentatively, D is TRBD2 (6 bases). The CDR3 spans 16 residues. Germline CDR1 and CDR2: LNHDA and SQIVND (reference sequence). V lost 6 bases and J lost 5, with 22 bases in between. The CDR3 region is CASSYGGLYSPETQYF. The DNA for the CDR3 is TGTGCCAGTAGCTATGGAGGGTTATACTCCCCGGAGACCCAGTACTTC.

As DNA, the CDR3 is TGTGCCAGCAGCTTGATGGGCCAGACCCTCTCCTACAATGAGCAGTTCTTC. It is translated as CASSLMGQTLSYNEQFF. The gene calls are TRBV5-6 and TRBJ2-1, with unresolved D. The V gene lost 1 base and the J gene lost 0 bases, with 14 bases spanning the gap. CDR3 length: 17 residues. Germline CDR1 and CDR2: SGHDT and YYEEEE.

The chain links TRBV7-9 to TRBJ2-7; TRBD2 might be the D (6 bases). The V end lost 4 bases, the J end lost 6 bases, and 16 bases lay between the germline ends. This CDR3 spans 14 amino acids. CDR1 is SEHNR and CDR2 is FQNEAQ in the germline V gene (reference sequence). The CDR3: CASSSRTDYSEQYF. CDR3 nucleotide sequence: TGTGCCAGCAGCTCAAGGACGGACTACTCCGAGCAGTACTTC.

This clone was picked up a small number of times. The gene calls are TRBV5-1 and TRBJ2-7, with 9 nucleotides matching TRBD2. Looked up from germline, CDR1 is SGHRS and CDR2 is YFSETQ. The CDR3 consists of 16 residues. J was trimmed by 0 bases and V by 4 bases; bases with no gene match: 8. CDR3 sequence: CASSPASGASSYEQYF. The CDR3 DNA reads as TGCGCCAGCAGCCCTGCTAGCGGGGCTAGCTCCTACGAGCAGTACTTC.

The CDR3 loop is CASSLSRNNEQFF. The DNA of the CDR3 is TGTGCCAGCAGTTTGTCCAGAAACAATGAGCAGTTCTTC. The gene calls are TRBV27 and TRBJ2-1, with unresolved D. Germline V CDR1 and CDR2: MNHEY, SMNVEV (reference sequence). V was trimmed by 3 bases and J by 5 bases, leaving 8 bases between them. This CDR3 is built from 13 residues.

CDR3 sequence (DNA): TGTGCCAGCAGTCCCTCTCGCCAGGGGGATCGGGACTATGGCTACACCTTC. Translation: CASSPSRQGDRDYGYTF. The chain employs TRBV28 and TRBJ1-2, with 7 nucleotides matching TRBD1. The trim removed 5 bases at V and 3 bases at J, leaving 15 bases unmatched. Germline V gives CDR1 MDHEN, CDR2 SYDVKM. The CDR3 sequence is 17 residues long.

This chain joins TRBV27 and TRBJ2-2, with 10 nucleotides matching TRBD2. Trimming at V came to 0 bases and at J to 0 bases, leaving 10 bases not matched to a gene. The V gene's germline CDR1 is MNHEY and CDR2 SMNVEV (reference sequence). The CDR3 is 20 amino acids. CDR3 sequence reads: CASSLSSLAGDLANTGELFF. The CDR3 DNA follows: TGTGCCAGCAGTTTATCGAGCCTAGCGGGAGACCTCGCGAACACCGGGGAGCTGTTTTTT.

V is TRBV5-1 and J is TRBJ2-2; 12 bases fit TRBD1. V shed 0 bases and J 6 bases; nucleotides not matched to a gene: 3. The length of the CDR3 is 16 residues. CDR1 is SGHRS and CDR2 is YFSETQ in the germline V gene. The CDR3 region is CASSLEGQGAAGELFF. In DNA form, the CDR3 reads TGCGCCAGCAGCTTGGAGGGACAGGGGGCGGCCGGGGAGCTGTTTTTT.

CDR3 sequence (DNA): TGTGCCACCAGCAGGTCTACCGCGGGCTCCTACAATGAGCAGTTCTTC. Translated: CATSRSTAGSYNEQFF. J is TRBJ2-1 and V is TRBV15; TRBD2 might be the D (5 bases). The length of the CDR3 is 16 residues. CDR1 and CDR2 (germline): LNHNV, YYDKDF (reference sequence). V was pared by 3 bases and J by 0 bases, with 12 bases between. The entire variable domain, with the rest obtained from reference TRBV15 and TRBJ2-1, is as follows: DAMVIQNPRYQVTQFGKPVTLSCSQTLNHNVMYWYQQKSSQAPKLLFHYYDKDFNNEADTPDNFQSRRPNTSFCFLDIRSPGLGDTAMYLCATSRSTAGSYNEQFFGPGTRLTVL.

This sequence joins TRBV5-1 and TRBJ2-4; 8 nucleotides align to TRBD1. Germline V gene sequence: CDR1 SGHRS, CDR2 YFSETQ. V dropped 6 bases and J dropped 6; count of bases not matched to a gene: 8. The CDR3 has 14 residues. Here the CDR3 DNA reads TGCGCCAGCACCCAGACAGGGGATAGAAACATTCAGTACTTC. It specifies CASTQTGDRNIQYF.

This chain links TRBV7-9 with TRBJ1-5; D uncertain. This CDR3 has 14 amino acids. The V gene's germline CDR1 is SEHNR and CDR2 FQNEAQ (reference sequence). Between the trimmed V and J ends, which lost 5 bases and 4 bases, there was a span of 12 bases. For the CDR3, the DNA is TGTGCCAGCAGCCCGTCGGGGTTTAATCAGCCCCAGCATTTT. Protein: CASSPSGFNQPQHF. Supplemented by reference TRBV7-9 and TRBJ1-5, the full variable domain reads DTGVSQNPRHKITKRGQNVTFRCDPISEHNRLYWYRQTLGQGPEFLTYFQNEAQLEKSRLLSDRFSAERPKGSFSTLEIQRTEQGDSAMYLCASSPSGFNQPQHFGDGTRLSIL.